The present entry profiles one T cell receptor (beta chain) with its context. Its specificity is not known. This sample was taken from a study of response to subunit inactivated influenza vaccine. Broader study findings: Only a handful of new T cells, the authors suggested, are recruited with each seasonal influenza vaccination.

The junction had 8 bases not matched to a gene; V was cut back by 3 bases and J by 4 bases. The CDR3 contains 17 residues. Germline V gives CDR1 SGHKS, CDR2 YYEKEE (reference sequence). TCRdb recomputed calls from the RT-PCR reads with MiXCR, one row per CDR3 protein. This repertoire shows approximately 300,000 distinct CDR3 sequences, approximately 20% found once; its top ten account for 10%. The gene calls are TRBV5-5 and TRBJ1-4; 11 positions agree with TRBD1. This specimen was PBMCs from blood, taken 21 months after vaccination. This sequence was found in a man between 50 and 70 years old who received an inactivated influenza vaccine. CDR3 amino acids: CASSSGQGARDNEKLFF. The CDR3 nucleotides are TGTGCCAGCAGCTCAGGACAGGGGGCCCGTGATAATGAAAAACTGTTTTTT.